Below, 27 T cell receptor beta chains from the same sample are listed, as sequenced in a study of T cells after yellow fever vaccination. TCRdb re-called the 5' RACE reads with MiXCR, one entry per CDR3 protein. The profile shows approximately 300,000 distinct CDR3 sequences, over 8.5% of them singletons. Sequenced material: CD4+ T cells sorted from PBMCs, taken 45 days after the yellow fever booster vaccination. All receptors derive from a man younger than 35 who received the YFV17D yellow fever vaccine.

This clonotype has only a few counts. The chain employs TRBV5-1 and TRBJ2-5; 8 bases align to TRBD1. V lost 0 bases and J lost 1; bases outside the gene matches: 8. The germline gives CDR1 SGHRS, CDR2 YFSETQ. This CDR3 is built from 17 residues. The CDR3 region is CASSLGIDRGPQETQYF. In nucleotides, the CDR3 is TGCGCCAGCAGCTTGGGTATTGACAGGGGCCCCCAAGAGACCCAGTACTTC.

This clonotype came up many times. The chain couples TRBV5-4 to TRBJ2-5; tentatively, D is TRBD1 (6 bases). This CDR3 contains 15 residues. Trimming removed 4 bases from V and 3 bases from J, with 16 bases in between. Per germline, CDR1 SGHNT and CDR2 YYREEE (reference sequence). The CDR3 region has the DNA TGTGCCAGCAGCGGACAGACCGACGGGAAAGAGACCCAGTACTTC. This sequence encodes CASSGQTDGKETQYF.

The CDR3 region has the DNA TGTGCCAGCAGCGTTTATCAGGGGGCTCGGAACTATGGCTACACCTTC. It is translated as CASSVYQGARNYGYTF. The rearrangement joins TRBV27 to TRBJ1-2; 8 bases align to TRBD1. Germline V gives CDR1 MNHEY, CDR2 SMNVEV (reference sequence). There are 16 residues in the CDR3. The J segment lost 2 bases and the V segment lost 6 bases, leaving 11 bases of the junction unmatched.

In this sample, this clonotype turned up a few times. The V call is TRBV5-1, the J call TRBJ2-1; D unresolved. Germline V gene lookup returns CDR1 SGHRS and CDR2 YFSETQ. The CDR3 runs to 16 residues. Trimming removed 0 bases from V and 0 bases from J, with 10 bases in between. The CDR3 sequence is CASSLGRYSSYNEQFF. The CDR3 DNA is TGCGCCAGCAGCTTGGGACGGTATAGCTCCTACAATGAGCAGTTCTTC.

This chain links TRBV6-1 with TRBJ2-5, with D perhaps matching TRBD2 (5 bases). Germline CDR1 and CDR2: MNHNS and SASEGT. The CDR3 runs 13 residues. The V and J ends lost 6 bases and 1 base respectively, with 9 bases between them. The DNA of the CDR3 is TGTGCCAGCAGCGTCGGGGTCCAAGAGACCCAGTACTTC. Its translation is CASSVGVQETQYF.

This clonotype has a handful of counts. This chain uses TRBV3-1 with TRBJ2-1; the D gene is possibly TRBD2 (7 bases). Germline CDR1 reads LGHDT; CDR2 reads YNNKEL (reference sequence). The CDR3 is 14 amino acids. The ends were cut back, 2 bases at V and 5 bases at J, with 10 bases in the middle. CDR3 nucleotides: TGTGCCAGCAGCCAAAAGGGGGGGGACAATGAGCAGTTCTTC. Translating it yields CASSQKGGDNEQFF.

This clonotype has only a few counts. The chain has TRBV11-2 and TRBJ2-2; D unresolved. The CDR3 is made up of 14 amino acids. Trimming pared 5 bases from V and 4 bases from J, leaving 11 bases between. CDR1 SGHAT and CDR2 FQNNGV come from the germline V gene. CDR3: CASSPLFLTGELFF. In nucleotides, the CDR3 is TGTGCCAGCAGCCCCCTCTTTCTCACCGGGGAGCTGTTTTTT. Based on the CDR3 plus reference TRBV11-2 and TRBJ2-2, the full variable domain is EAGVAQSPRYKIIEKRQSVAFWCNPISGHATLYWYQQILGQGPKLLIQFQNNGVVDDSQLPKDRFSAERLKGVDSTLKIQPAKLEDSAVYLCASSPLFLTGELFFGEGSRLTVL.

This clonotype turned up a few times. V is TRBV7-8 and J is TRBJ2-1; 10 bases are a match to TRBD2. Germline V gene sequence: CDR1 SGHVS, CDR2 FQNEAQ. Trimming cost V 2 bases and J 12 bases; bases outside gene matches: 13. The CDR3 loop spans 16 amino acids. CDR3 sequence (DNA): TGTGCCAGCAGCTTAATGGGAACAGCGGGGGGGATGGGGCAGTTCTTC. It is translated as CASSLMGTAGGMGQFF.

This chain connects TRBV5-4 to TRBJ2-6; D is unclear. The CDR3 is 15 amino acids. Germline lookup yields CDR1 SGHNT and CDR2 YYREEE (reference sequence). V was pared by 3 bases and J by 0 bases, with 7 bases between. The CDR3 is CASSSPASGANVLTF. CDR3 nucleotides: TGTGCCAGCAGCTCGCCCGCCTCTGGGGCCAACGTCCTGACTTTC.

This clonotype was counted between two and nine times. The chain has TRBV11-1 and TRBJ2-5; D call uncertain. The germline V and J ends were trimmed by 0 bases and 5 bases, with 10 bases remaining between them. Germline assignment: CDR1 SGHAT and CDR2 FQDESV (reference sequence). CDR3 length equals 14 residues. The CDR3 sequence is CASSLALGYETQYF. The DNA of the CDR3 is TGTGCCAGCAGCTTAGCCCTAGGGTACGAGACCCAGTACTTC.

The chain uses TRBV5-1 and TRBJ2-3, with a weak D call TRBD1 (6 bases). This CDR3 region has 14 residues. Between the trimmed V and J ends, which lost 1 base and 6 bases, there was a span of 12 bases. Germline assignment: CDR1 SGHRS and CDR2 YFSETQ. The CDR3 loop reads CASSLKSGVDTQYF. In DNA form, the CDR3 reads TGCGCCAGCAGCTTGAAGTCAGGGGTGGATACGCAGTATTTT.

This CDR3 reads CASSALGGGTEAFF. Written as DNA, the CDR3 is TGCGCCAGCAGCGCACTAGGGGGCGGCACTGAAGCTTTCTTT. This chain joins TRBV5-1 and TRBJ1-1, with 7 bases identical to TRBD1. The CDR3 length is 14 residues. The germline CDR1 and CDR2 sequences are SGHRS and YFSETQ. Losses at the gene ends were 4 bases for V and 4 bases for J; bases not matched to a gene: 7. Drawing the rest from reference TRBV5-1 and TRBJ1-1, the complete variable domain is KAGVTQTPRYLIKTRGQQVTLSCSPISGHRSVSWYQQTPGQGLQFLFEYFSETQRNKGNFPGRFSGRQFSNSRSEMNVSTLELGDSALYLCASSALGGGTEAFFGQGTRLTVV.

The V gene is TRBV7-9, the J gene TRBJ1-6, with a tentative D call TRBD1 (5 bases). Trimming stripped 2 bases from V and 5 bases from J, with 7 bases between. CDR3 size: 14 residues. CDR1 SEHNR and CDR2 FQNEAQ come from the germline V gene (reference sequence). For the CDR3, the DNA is TGTGCCAGCAGCTTATTAGGGGATAATTCACCCCTCCACTTT. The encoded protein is CASSLLGDNSPLHF.

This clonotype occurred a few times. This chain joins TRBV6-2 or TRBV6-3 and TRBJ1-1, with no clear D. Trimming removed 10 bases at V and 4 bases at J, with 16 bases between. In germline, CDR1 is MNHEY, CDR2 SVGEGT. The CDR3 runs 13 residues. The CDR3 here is CATQRFVATEAFF. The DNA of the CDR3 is TGTGCCACCCAGCGGTTTGTTGCCACTGAAGCTTTCTTT.

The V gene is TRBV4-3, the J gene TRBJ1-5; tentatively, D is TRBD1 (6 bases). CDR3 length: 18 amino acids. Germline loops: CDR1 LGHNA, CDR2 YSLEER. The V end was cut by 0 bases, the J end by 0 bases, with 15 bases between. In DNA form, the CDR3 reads TGCGCCAGCAGCCAAGATGGTCCAGGGGCCTATAGCAATCAGCCCCAGCATTTT. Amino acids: CASSQDGPGAYSNQPQHF.

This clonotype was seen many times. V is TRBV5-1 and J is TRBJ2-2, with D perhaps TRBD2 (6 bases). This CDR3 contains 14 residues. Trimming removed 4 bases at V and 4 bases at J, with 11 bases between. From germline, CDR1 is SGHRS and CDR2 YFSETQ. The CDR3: CASSMGGITGELFF. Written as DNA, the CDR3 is TGCGCCAGCAGCATGGGGGGAATCACCGGGGAGCTGTTTTTT.

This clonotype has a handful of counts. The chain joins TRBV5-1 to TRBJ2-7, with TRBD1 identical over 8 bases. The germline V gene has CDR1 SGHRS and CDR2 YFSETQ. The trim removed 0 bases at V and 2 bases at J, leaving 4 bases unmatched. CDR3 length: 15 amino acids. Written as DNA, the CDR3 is TGCGCCAGCAGCTTGGTCGGGACAGGCACCTACGAGCAGTACTTC. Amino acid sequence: CASSLVGTGTYEQYF.

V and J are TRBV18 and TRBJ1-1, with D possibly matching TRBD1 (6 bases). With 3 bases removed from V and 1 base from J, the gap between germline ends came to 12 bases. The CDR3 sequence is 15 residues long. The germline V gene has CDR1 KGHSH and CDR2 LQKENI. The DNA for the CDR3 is TGTGCCAGCTCACCGAGGGGGGGCAGGAACACTGAAGCTTTCTTT. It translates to CASSPRGGRNTEAFF.

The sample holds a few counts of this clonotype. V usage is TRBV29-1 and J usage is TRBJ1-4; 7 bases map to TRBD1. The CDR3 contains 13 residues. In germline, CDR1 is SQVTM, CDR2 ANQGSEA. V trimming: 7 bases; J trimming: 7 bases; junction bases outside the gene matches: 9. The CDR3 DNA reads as TGCAGCGCCTCGGGACAGCAAGCTGAAAAACTGTTTTTT. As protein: CSASGQQAEKLFF.

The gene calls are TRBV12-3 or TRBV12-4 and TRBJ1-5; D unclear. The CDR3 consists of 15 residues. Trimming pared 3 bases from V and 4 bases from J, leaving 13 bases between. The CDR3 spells CASSFQVGRNQPQHF. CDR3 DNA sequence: TGTGCCAGCAGTTTTCAGGTAGGGAGGAATCAGCCCCAGCATTTT.

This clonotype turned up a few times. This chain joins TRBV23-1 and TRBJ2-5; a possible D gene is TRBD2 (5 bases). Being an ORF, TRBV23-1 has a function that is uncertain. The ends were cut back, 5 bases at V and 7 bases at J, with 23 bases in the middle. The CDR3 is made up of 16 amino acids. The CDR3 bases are TGCGCCAGCAGTATAATGATAGACTGGACTTTGTGGACCCAGTACTTC. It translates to CASSIMIDWTLWTQYF.

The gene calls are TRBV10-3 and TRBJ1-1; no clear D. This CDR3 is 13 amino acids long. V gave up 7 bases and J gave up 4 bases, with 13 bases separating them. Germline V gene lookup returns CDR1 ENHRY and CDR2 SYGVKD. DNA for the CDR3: TGTGCCATCAACGGAGGCGGGCCCACTGAAGCTTTCTTT. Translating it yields CAINGGGPTEAFF.

The CDR3 spells CASSPPGAGPQHF. The CDR3 DNA follows: TGTGCCAGCAGCCCCCCGGGGGCGGGGCCCCAGCATTTT. The genes are TRBV7-2 and TRBJ1-5; D may be TRBD1 (6 bases). V lost 5 bases and J 9 bases, leaving 14 bases between the germline ends. The CDR3 is 13 residues long. CDR1 and CDR2 (germline): SGHTA, FQGNSA.

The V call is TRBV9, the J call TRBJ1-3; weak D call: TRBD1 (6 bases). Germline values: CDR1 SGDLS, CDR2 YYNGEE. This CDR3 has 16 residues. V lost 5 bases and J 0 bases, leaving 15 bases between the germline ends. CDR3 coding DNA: TGTGCCAGCAGTCCGGGACACTCCATCTCTGGAAACACCATATATTTT. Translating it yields CASSPGHSISGNTIYF. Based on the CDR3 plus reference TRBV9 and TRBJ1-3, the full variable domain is DSGVTQTPKHLITATGQRVTLRCSPRSGDLSVYWYQQSLDQGLQFLIQYYNGEERAKGNILERFSAQQFPDLHSELNLSSLELGDSALYFCASSPGHSISGNTIYFGEGSWLTVV.

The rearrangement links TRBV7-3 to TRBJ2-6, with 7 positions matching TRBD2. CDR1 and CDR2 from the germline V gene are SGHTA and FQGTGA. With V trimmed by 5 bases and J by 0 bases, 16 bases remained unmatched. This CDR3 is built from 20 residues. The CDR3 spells CASSPRGRGGQGSGANVLTF. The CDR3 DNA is TGTGCCAGCAGCCCCCGGGGGAGGGGAGGCCAAGGCTCTGGGGCCAACGTCCTGACTTTC.

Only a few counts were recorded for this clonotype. Here the CDR3 reads CASSLEGPGGELFF. DNA of the CDR3: TGTGCCAGCAGCTTAGAGGGACCTGGCGGGGAGCTGTTTTTT. The chain recombines TRBV11-2 with TRBJ2-2; the D call may be TRBD1 or TRBD2 (5 bases each). CDR1 and CDR2 from the germline V gene are SGHAT and FQNNGV. This CDR3 is 14 amino acids long. V was clipped by 0 bases and J by 7 bases, with 9 bases between them.

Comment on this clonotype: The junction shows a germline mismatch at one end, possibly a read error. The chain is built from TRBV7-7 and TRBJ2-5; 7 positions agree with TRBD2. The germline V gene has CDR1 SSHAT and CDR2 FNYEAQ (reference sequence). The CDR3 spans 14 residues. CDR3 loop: CASSLTSSGGTQYF. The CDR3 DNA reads TGTGCTAGCAGCCTAACGTCGTCGGGAGGGACCCAGTACTTC.